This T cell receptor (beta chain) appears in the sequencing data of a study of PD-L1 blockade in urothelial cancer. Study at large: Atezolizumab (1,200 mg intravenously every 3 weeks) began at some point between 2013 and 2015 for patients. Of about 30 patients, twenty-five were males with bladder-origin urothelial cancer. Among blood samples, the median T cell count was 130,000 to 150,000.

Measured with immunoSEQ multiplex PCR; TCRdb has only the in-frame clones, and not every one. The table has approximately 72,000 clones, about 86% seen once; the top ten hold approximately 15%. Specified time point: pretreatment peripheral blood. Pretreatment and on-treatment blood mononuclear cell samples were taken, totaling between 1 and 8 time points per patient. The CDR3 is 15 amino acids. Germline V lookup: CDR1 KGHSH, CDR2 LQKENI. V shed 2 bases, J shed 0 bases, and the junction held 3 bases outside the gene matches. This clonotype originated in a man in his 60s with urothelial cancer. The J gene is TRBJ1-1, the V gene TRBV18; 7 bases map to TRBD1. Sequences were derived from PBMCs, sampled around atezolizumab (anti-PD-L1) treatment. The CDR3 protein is CASSPEGGLNTEAFF. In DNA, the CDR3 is TGTGCCAGCTCACCAGAAGGGGGCCTGAACACTGAAGCTTTCTTT.